Presented here are 15 T cell receptor beta chains from one specimen sequenced in a study of shared clonotypes between healthy human individuals. Here immunoSEQ multiplex PCR was the method, and the copy in TCRdb shows in-frame clones only, minus some. The repertoire holds roughly 2.2 million clones, with over 90% as singletons. What was sequenced was naive CD4+ T cells from PBMCs. Subset noted: CD45RA+ positively selected. The receptors here all came from a man between 18 and 29 years old in good health. Some clones in this sample may be carry-over from other donors' samples.

This chain connects TRBV7-8 to TRBJ2-1; no clear D gene. Trimming removed 1 base from V and 8 bases from J, with 9 bases in between. The CDR3 runs 13 residues. Looked up from germline, CDR1 is SGHVS and CDR2 is FQNEAQ. CDR3 amino acids: CASSLGLSDEQFF. CDR3 nucleotides: TGTGCCAGCAGCTTAGGACTTTCAGATGAGCAGTTCTTC. Full variable domain (rest looked up from reference TRBV7-8 and TRBJ2-1): GAGVSQSPRYKVAKRGQDVALRCDPISGHVSLFWYQQALGQGPEFLTYFQNEAQLDKSGLPSDRFFAERPEGSVSTLKIQRTQQEDSAVYLCASSLGLSDEQFFGPGTRLTVL.

The V gene is TRBV5-1, the J gene TRBJ2-2, with D uncertain. The CDR3 sequence is 16 residues long. Germline V gives CDR1 SGHRS, CDR2 YFSETQ. With 0 bases removed from V and 0 bases from J, the gap between germline ends came to 9 bases. The CDR3 protein is CASSLGQTSNTGELFF. In DNA form, the CDR3 reads TGCGCCAGCAGCTTGGGGCAGACTTCGAACACCGGGGAGCTGTTTTTT.

The gene calls are TRBV7-2 and TRBJ1-2; D is unclear. Germline values: CDR1 SGHTA, CDR2 FQGNSA. CDR3 size: 15 residues. The V gene lost 1 base and the J gene lost 6 bases, with 15 bases spanning the gap. In nucleotides, the CDR3 is TGTGCCAGCAGCTTAGGAGGAGCCACGTTTGATGGCTACACCTTC. It encodes CASSLGGATFDGYTF.

This sequence joins TRBV9 and TRBJ2-1, with 9 positions matching TRBD2. Per germline, CDR1 SGDLS and CDR2 YYNGEE. V lost 0 bases to trimming and J lost 7 bases; unmatched junction nucleotides: 8. CDR3 length: 16 amino acids. The CDR3 nucleotides read TGTGCCAGCAGCGTAGTGGCTAGCGGGACACTGAATGAGCAGTTCTTC. Its translation: CASSVVASGTLNEQFF.

The V call is TRBV4-1, the J call TRBJ2-1, with 7 bases fitting TRBD2. The CDR3 has 15 residues. J lost 3 bases, V lost 3 bases, and 5 bases had no gene match. Germline assignment: CDR1 MGHRA and CDR2 YSYEKL. Here the CDR3 reads CASSHPGGNYNEQFF. In nucleotides, the CDR3 is TGCGCCAGCAGCCACCCGGGAGGCAACTACAATGAGCAGTTCTTC.

The V gene is TRBV5-1, the J gene TRBJ2-1; 10 nucleotides line up with TRBD2. This CDR3 is built from 14 residues. CDR1 and CDR2 from the germline V gene are SGHRS and YFSETQ. The V segment lost 0 bases and the J segment 15 bases; nucleotides outside the gene matches: 9. In DNA form, the CDR3 reads TGCGCCAGCAGCTTGGGTCCTAGCGGGAGTGATTCGTTCTTC. Its protein is CASSLGPSGSDSFF. Full variable domain (remainder filled in from reference TRBV5-1 and TRBJ2-1): KAGVTQTPRYLIKTRGQQVTLSCSPISGHRSVSWYQQTPGQGLQFLFEYFSETQRNKGNFPGRFSGRQFSNSRSEMNVSTLELGDSALYLCASSLGPSGSDSFFGPGTRLTVL.

This chain uses TRBV29-1 with TRBJ1-1, with unresolved D. The V end was cut by 6 bases, the J end by 1 base, with 9 bases between. There are 12 residues in the CDR3. Germline V gene sequence: CDR1 SQVTM, CDR2 ANQGSEA. The CDR3 loop reads CSVSEGNTEAFF. In nucleotides, the CDR3 is TGCAGCGTATCCGAGGGGAACACTGAAGCTTTCTTT.

A remark on this clone: The same CDR3 can be traced to other DNA sequences in this sample. The chain carries TRBV5-1 and TRBJ2-1; D gene unclear. The V gene lost 0 bases and the J gene lost 0 bases, with 7 bases spanning the gap. Germline assignment: CDR1 SGHRS and CDR2 YFSETQ. There are 15 residues in the CDR3. The CDR3 spells CASSLDESSYNEQFF. Written as DNA, the CDR3 is TGCGCCAGCAGCTTGGACGAAAGCTCCTACAATGAGCAGTTCTTC.

The rearrangement links TRBV28 to TRBJ1-1, with 7 bases fitting TRBD1. Trimming removed 6 bases from V and 4 bases from J; junction bases left unmatched: 17. In germline, CDR1 is MDHEN, CDR2 SYDVKM. This CDR3 comprises 17 residues. CDR3 sequence reads: CASSLITGAWGSTEAFF. The CDR3 DNA reads as TGTGCCAGCAGCCTAATTACAGGGGCCTGGGGGAGCACTGAAGCTTTCTTT.

For the CDR3, the DNA is TGTGCCAGCAGTGAAGTTGCGACCCCTGGGGCCAACGTCCTGACTTTC. It yields the protein CASSEVATPGANVLTF. The chain is built from TRBV6-1 and TRBJ2-6; D not resolved. There are 16 residues in the CDR3. Germline CDR1 reads MNHNS; CDR2 reads SASEGT. V lost 1 base, J lost 2 bases, and 9 bases lay in between.

The V gene is TRBV18, the J gene TRBJ1-3; 7 positions match TRBD1. The V gene end was trimmed by 4 bases and the J gene end by 0 bases; junction bases not matched to a gene: 9. CDR1 KGHSH and CDR2 LQKENI come from the germline V gene. CDR3 length equals 17 residues. The CDR3 region has the DNA TGTGCCAGCTCACAAATACAGGGGCCCGACTCTGGAAACACCATATATTTT. Encoded protein: CASSQIQGPDSGNTIYF.

V and J are TRBV6-6 and TRBJ1-2; D may be TRBD1 (5 bases). The CDR3 extends over 13 amino acids. Germline CDR1 and CDR2: MNHNY and SVGAGI (reference sequence). Deletions cut 2 bases from V and 6 bases from J, with 10 bases between. Here the CDR3 DNA reads TGTGCCAGCAGTTACGACGGACATAATGGCTACACCTTC. The encoded protein is CASSYDGHNGYTF.

The chain couples TRBV5-4 to TRBJ2-1; D possibly corresponds to TRBD2 (6 bases). Germline V CDR1 and CDR2: SGHNT, YYREEE (reference sequence). The CDR3 totals 17 residues. Trimming removed 0 bases at V and 9 bases at J, with 22 bases between. CDR3 nucleotide sequence: TGTGCCAGCAGCTTGGGGGCTAGCGTGGGTTATTCGGGTGAGCAGTTCTTC. It translates to CASSLGASVGYSGEQFF.

The rearrangement joins TRBV6-1 to TRBJ1-4; D remains unclear. Germline CDR1 reads MNHNS; CDR2 reads SASEGT. V lost 3 bases to trimming and J lost 2 bases, with 10 bases between them. CDR3 size: 15 residues. The CDR3 sequence: CASSDKGRTNEKLFF. DNA of the CDR3: TGTGCCAGCAGTGACAAAGGGAGGACTAATGAAAAACTGTTTTTT.

Of note for this clone: This CDR3 is also generated by other DNA sequences in the sample. The chain is built from TRBV5-5 and TRBJ2-7, with TRBD1 as a possible D gene (5 bases). The length of the CDR3 is 12 residues. V was pared by 0 bases and J by 4 bases, with 5 bases between. Germline CDR1 and CDR2: SGHKS and YYEKEE (reference sequence). CDR3 amino acids: CASSLGQYEQYF. As DNA, the CDR3 is TGTGCCAGCAGCTTGGGACAGTACGAGCAGTACTTC.